The source of this T cell receptor (beta chain) is a study of cytomegalovirus exposure and HLA in healthy donors. Whole-study results and caveats: TCR beta chains associated with HLA were, in a later analysis, more clonally expanded than equally common others. Data from an earlier analysis indicated that most TCR beta V segments were productive either about 90% or about 30% of the time.

This clone was observed once. Its antigen is unidentified. PCR used 60 Vbeta primers and 13 Jbeta primers. Only in-frame clones appear in the TCRdb table, and some are missing; sequencing was by immunoSEQ multiplex PCR. The table includes more than 90,000 clones, over 70% detected once. CDR3 length equals 11 residues. Germline V lookup: CDR1 SGHTA, CDR2 FQGNSA. The germline V and J ends were trimmed by 2 bases and 7 bases, with 6 bases remaining between them. Whereas donors were nominally healthy upon sampling, unrecorded immune exposures were probable. This rearrangement joins TRBV7-2 to TRBJ2-7; no clear D. The clonotype comes from a woman in her 50s in good health and CMV-seropositive. Sequencing was carried out using PBMCs. The CDR3 loop is CASSLIGEQYF. CDR3 bases: TGTGCCAGCAGCTTAATCGGGGAGCAGTACTTC.